The rows below give T cell receptor beta chains drawn from one sample of a study of blood T cell repertoires in COVID-19. The data were produced by immunoSEQ multiplex PCR, yet TCRdb's version contains in-frame clones alone and is incomplete. Here the sample spans around 65,000 clones, about 81% being singletons. Material for sequencing was peripheral blood. All receptors come from a man older than 75 with acute or convalescent COVID-19. Both conserved end residues are part of each CDR3. Each record gives: D gene, clone size, J gene, V gene, CDR3 protein, CDR3 DNA. A D gene is named only where the DNA matches it firmly. Some rows have no size entry. The others give once, few or many, or a class for an expanded clone.

>TRBD2|.|TRBJ2-7|TRBV28
CASSLGSGTSGYEQYF
TGTGCCAGCAGTTTAGGGTCCGGGACTAGCGGCTACGAGCAGTACTTC
>.|.|TRBJ2-7|TRBV18
CASSPLGGYEQYF
TGTGCCAGCTCCCCGTTGGGGGGCTACGAGCAGTACTTC
>.|.|TRBJ1-2|TRBV6-5
CASSSRERGYQGYTF
TGTGCCAGCAGTTCCCGGGAGAGGGGCTATCAAGGCTACACCTTC
>.|.|TRBJ2-7|TRBV25-1
CASSDPLGGDYEQYF
TGTGCCAGCAGTGACCCATTGGGAGGAGACTACGAGCAGTACTTC
>.|.|TRBJ1-1|TRBV7-2
CASGRGRNTEAFF
TGTGCCAGCGGCCGGGGGAGGAACACTGAAGCTTTCTTT
>TRBD2|.|TRBJ2-3|TRBV4-2
CASSQTSGRLDTQYF
TGTGCCAGCAGCCAGACTAGCGGGAGGCTAGATACGCAGTATTTT
>TRBD1|.|TRBJ1-4|TRBV7-8
CASSGQGTNEKLFF
TGTGCCAGCAGCGGACAGGGAACTAATGAAAAACTGTTTTTT
>TRBD1|.|TRBJ1-2|TRBV25-1
CAVNPGQGIGGYTF
TGTGCCGTTAACCCGGGACAGGGGATAGGTGGCTACACCTTC
>TRBD1|few|TRBJ1-6|TRBV18
CASDRGQNSPLHF
TGTGCCAGCGACAGGGGTCAGAATTCACCCCTCCACTTT
>TRBD2|.|TRBJ2-3|TRBV10-3
CAISDSGSVSTDTQYF
TGTGCCATCAGTGACAGCGGGAGCGTTAGCACAGATACGCAGTATTTT
>TRBD2|.|TRBJ2-7|TRBV28
CASSLPLAGDSYEQYF
TGTGCCAGCAGTTTACCTCTAGCGGGAGACTCCTACGAGCAGTACTTC
>TRBD1|.|TRBJ2-7|TRBV9
CASSVYGTGGYEQYF
TGTGCCAGCAGCGTATACGGGACAGGGGGCTACGAGCAGTACTTC
>.|.|TRBJ1-5|TRBV13
CASSRTQGGRGNQPQHF
TGTGCCAGCAGCCGTACTCAGGGAGGTCGGGGCAATCAGCCCCAGCATTTT
>.|.|TRBJ1-2|TRBV25-1
CASSRDTSFGGGYTF
TGTGCCAGCAGCCGGGACACGTCTTTTGGGGGTGGCTACACCTTC
>.|.|TRBJ1-1|TRBV5-6
CASSLLSIENTEAFF
TGTGCCAGCAGCTTGTTGTCCATAGAAAACACTGAAGCTTTCTTT
>.|.|TRBJ1-5|TRBV19
CASSIKAQDSNQPQHF
TGTGCCAGTAGTATTAAGGCCCAGGATAGCAATCAGCCCCAGCATTTT
>TRBD1|.|TRBJ1-4|TRBV28
CASRGQSTNEKLFF
TGTGCCAGCAGGGGACAGTCAACTAATGAAAAACTGTTTTTT
>TRBD2|few|TRBJ2-7|TRBV28
CASSPREGPVYEQYF
TGTGCCAGCAGTCCCCGGGAGGGCCCAGTCTACGAGCAGTACTTC
>TRBD1|.|TRBJ2-4|TRBV2
CASRSDRVNIQYF
TGTGCCAGCAGGAGCGACAGGGTAAACATTCAGTACTTC
>.|.|TRBJ1-2|TRBV2
CASRAFYGYTF
TGTGCCAGCAGGGCATTCTATGGCTACACCTTC
>TRBD2|.|TRBJ2-5|TRBV3-1/TRBV3-2
CASSQTSGSQETQYF
TGTGCCAGCAGCCAGACTAGCGGGAGCCAAGAGACCCAGTACTTC
>.|.|TRBJ1-5|TRBV3-1/TRBV3-2
CASSRYRDQPQHF
TGTGCCAGCAGCCGCTACAGGGACCAGCCCCAGCATTTT
>.|.|TRBJ1-1|TRBV14
CASSQRREIGEAFF
TGTGCCAGCAGCCAAAGGAGGGAAATCGGTGAAGCTTTCTTT
>.|.|TRBJ1-1|TRBV10-3
CAISRASGMNTEAFF
TGTGCCATCAGTCGGGCCTCCGGGATGAACACTGAAGCTTTCTTT
>TRBD2|.|TRBJ2-3|TRBV7-2
CASSLIGGGSTDTQYF
TGTGCCAGCAGCTTAATCGGGGGGGGAAGCACAGATACGCAGTATTTT
>TRBD1|.|TRBJ1-4|TRBV19
CASSIRTGSQRNEKLFF
TGTGCCAGTAGTATTAGGACAGGGAGTCAGCGTAATGAAAAACTGTTTTTT
>.|once|TRBJ2-1|TRBV25-1
CASSEASGAGYNEQFF
TGTGCCAGCAGTGAGGCCTCAGGAGCGGGTTACAATGAGCAGTTCTTC
>TRBD1|.|TRBJ2-3|TRBV5-5
CASSLIGRGQDTQYF
TGTGCCAGCAGCTTGATTGGCAGGGGGCAGGATACGCAGTATTTT
>TRBD2|.|TRBJ2-7|TRBV19
CASSIGSGGGEQYF
TGTGCCAGTAGTATAGGGTCCGGGGGGGGCGAGCAGTACTTC
>TRBD2|.|TRBJ2-1|TRBV7-2
CASSRGGAGALYNEQFF
TGTGCCAGCAGCCGCGGTGGCGCGGGAGCCCTCTACAATGAGCAGTTCTTC
>.|few|TRBJ1-4|TRBV5-1
CASSLNGGNEKLFF
TGCGCCAGCAGCTTGAACGGGGGAAATGAAAAACTGTTTTTT